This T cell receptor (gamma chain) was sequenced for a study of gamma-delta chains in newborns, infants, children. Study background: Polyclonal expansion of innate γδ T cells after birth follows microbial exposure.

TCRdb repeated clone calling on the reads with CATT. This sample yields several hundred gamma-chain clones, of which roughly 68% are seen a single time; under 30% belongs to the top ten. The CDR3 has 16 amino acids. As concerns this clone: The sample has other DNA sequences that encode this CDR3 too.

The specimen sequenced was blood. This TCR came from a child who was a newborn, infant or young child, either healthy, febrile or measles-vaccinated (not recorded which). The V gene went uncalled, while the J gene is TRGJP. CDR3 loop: CALWEVSELGKKIKVF. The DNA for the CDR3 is TGTGCCTTGTGGGAGGTTTCCGAGTTGGGCAAAAAAATCAAGGTATTT.